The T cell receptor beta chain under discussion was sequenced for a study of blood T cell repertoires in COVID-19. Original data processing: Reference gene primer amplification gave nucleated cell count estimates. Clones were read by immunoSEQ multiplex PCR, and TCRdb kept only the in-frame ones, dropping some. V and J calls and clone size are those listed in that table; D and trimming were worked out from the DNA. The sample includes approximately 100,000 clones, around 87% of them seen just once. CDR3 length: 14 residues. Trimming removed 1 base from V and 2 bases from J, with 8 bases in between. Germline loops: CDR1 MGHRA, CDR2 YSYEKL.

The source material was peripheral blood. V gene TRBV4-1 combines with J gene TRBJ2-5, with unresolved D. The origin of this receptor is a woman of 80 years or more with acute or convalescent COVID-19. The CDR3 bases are TGCGCCAGCAGCCAAGGTCTTTTTCAAGAGACCCAGTACTTC. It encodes CASSQGLFQETQYF.